The 22 T cell receptor beta chains reported below all come from one sample, sequenced in a study of T cell responses to AZD1222 COVID-19 vaccine. Assay: immunoSEQ multiplex PCR; the TCRdb copy retains only in-frame clones and omits some. This table holds around 99,000 clones, 80% to 90% found once. Here the sequenced sample was peripheral blood, taken on day 0 of AZD1222 vaccination. The receptor source for this set is an adult in good health.

The chain recombines TRBV28 with TRBJ1-5; D gene uncertain. Trimming shortened V by 10 bases and J by 0 bases, and 19 bases separated the two germline ends. Looked up from germline, CDR1 is MDHEN and CDR2 is SYDVKM. CDR3 size: 16 residues. For the CDR3, the DNA is TGTGCCACGAGGCCAGGCCCCTTCTATAGCAATCAGCCCCAGCATTTT. Protein product: CATRPGPFYSNQPQHF. Variable domain in full (rest from reference TRBV28 and TRBJ1-5): DVKVTQSSRYLVKRTGEKVFLECVQDMDHENMFWYRQDPGLGLRLIYFSYDVKMKEKGDIPEGYSVSREKKERFSLILESASTNQTSMYLCATRPGPFYSNQPQHFGDGTRLSIL.

The V and J genes are TRBV12-3 or TRBV12-4 and TRBJ2-7, with D uncertain. V dropped 5 bases and J dropped 7 bases, with 15 bases sitting between them. The CDR3 contains 13 residues. The CDR3 loop is CASSTAPWVEQYF. DNA for the CDR3: TGTGCCAGCAGTACAGCCCCTTGGGTGGAGCAGTACTTC.

This sequence joins TRBV24-1 and TRBJ2-7, with TRBD1 matching over 8 bases. V lost 5 bases to trimming and J lost 0 bases; unmatched junction nucleotides: 8. CDR1 is KGHDR, CDR2 SFDVKD, per germline. There are 16 residues in the CDR3. CDR3 coding DNA: TGTGCCACCAGTGGCCTCCGGGACAGGCACTCCTACGAGCAGTACTTC. Translating it yields CATSGLRDRHSYEQYF.

This chain uses TRBV4-1 with TRBJ1-2, with 9 bases matching TRBD1. The ends lost 1 base at V and 7 bases at J; junction bases unmatched: 7. Germline V gives CDR1 MGHRA, CDR2 YSYEKL. This CDR3 comprises 15 residues. The CDR3 sequence: CASSQGRTGALGYTF. DNA of the CDR3: TGCGCCAGCAGCCAAGGGCGGACAGGGGCTCTTGGCTACACCTTC.

The chain links TRBV7-3 to TRBJ1-1, with 9 bases that match TRBD1. The CDR3 runs 16 residues. Per the germline V gene, CDR1 is SGHTA and CDR2 is FQGTGA. V was pared by 4 bases and J by 6 bases, with 12 bases of the junction left unmatched. CDR3: CASSSSQTGGTPEAFF. As DNA, the CDR3 is TGTGCCAGCAGCTCAAGTCAGACAGGGGGAACCCCTGAAGCTTTCTTT.

V is TRBV7-3 and J is TRBJ1-6; 7 positions match TRBD1. Germline CDR1 is SGHTA and CDR2 is FQGTGA. V trimming: 5 bases; J trimming: 9 bases; junction bases outside the gene matches: 7. There are 14 residues in the CDR3. CDR3 region: CASSRQGSSSPLHF. The CDR3 DNA is TGTGCCAGCAGCAGACAGGGATCTAGTTCACCCCTCCACTTT.

This clone occurred once. At one of its ends the junction is not consistent with the germline gene, which may arise from a read error. V gene TRBV7-7 combines with J gene TRBJ2-1, with D perhaps given as TRBD1 or TRBD2 (6 bases each). This CDR3 is built from 15 residues. Per germline, CDR1 SSHAT and CDR2 FNYEAQ (reference sequence). CDR3: CASSLTGAGNNEQFF. CDR3 DNA sequence: TGTGCTAGCAGCTTAACGGGGGCAGGGAACAATGAGCAGTTCTTC.

The V gene is TRBV5-6, the J gene TRBJ2-2, with 12 bases matching TRBD2. The germline gives CDR1 SGHDT, CDR2 YYEEEE. Germline trimming cut 1 base from V and 2 bases from J; bases unmatched to any gene: 6. The CDR3 sequence is 18 residues long. The DNA for the CDR3 is TGTGCCAGCAGCTTGAGGACTAGCGGGATTCCAAACACCGGGGAGCTGTTTTTT. It yields the protein CASSLRTSGIPNTGELFF.

This chain uses TRBV6-2 or TRBV6-3 with TRBJ2-2; D ambiguous. The germline V gene has CDR1 MNHEY and CDR2 SVGEGT. This CDR3 is built from 11 residues. V gave up 4 bases and J gave up 7 bases, with 4 bases separating them. CDR3 sequence: CASSSFGELFF. As DNA, the CDR3 is TGTGCCAGCAGTTCCTTCGGGGAGCTGTTTTTT.

This rearrangement joins TRBV18 to TRBJ2-1; D not certain. The CDR3 consists of 16 residues. Germline CDR1 and CDR2: KGHSH and LQKENI. Between the trimmed V and J ends, which lost 0 bases and 5 bases, there was a span of 14 bases. The DNA of the CDR3 is TGTGCCAGCTCACCACCGGAGACCCTCAACCACAATGAGCAGTTCTTC. Translation gives CASSPPETLNHNEQFF. Variable domain in full (rest from reference TRBV18 and TRBJ2-1): NAGVMQNPRHLVRRRGQEARLRCSPMKGHSHVYWYRQLPEEGLKFMVYLQKENIIDESGMPKERFSAEFPKEGPSILRIQQVVRGDSAAYFCASSPPETLNHNEQFFGPGTRLTVL.

This chain links TRBV7-3 with TRBJ2-7, with 9 nucleotides matching TRBD2. This CDR3 contains 14 residues. Trimming removed 2 bases from V and 6 bases from J; junction bases left unmatched: 5. Germline V CDR1 and CDR2: SGHTA, FQGTGA. The CDR3: CASSLFGTSSEQYF. The CDR3 DNA follows: TGTGCCAGCAGCTTATTCGGGACTAGCAGCGAGCAGTACTTC.

The V and J genes are TRBV7-9 and TRBJ2-1; 7 nucleotides agree with TRBD2. V lost 1 base, J lost 4 bases, and 4 bases stayed unmatched. This CDR3 spans 15 amino acids. The germline gives CDR1 SEHNR, CDR2 FQNEAQ (reference sequence). For the CDR3, the DNA is TGTGCCAGCAGCTTAGGCGGGAGAGGTTACAATGAGCAGTTCTTC. It yields the protein CASSLGGRGYNEQFF.

This clone was observed a single time. The chain has TRBV7-2 and TRBJ2-1; weak D call: TRBD1 (5 bases). V lost 3 bases, J lost 9 bases, and 18 bases lay in between. The CDR3 has 15 residues. The germline gives CDR1 SGHTA, CDR2 FQGNSA. CDR3 nucleotide sequence: TGTGCCAGCAGCTTCTCACAAGGATCAGGGTCTGAGCAGTTCTTC. It yields the protein CASSFSQGSGSEQFF.

The V and J genes are TRBV4-1 and TRBJ2-5; 9 bases match TRBD1. This CDR3 has 17 amino acids. Looked up from germline, CDR1 is MGHRA and CDR2 is YSYEKL. V lost 3 bases, J lost 6 bases, and 14 bases stayed unmatched. The CDR3 region is CASSHPGQGVVGKTQYF. The CDR3 nucleotides read TGCGCCAGCAGCCATCCGGGACAGGGAGTTGTAGGAAAGACCCAGTACTTC.

The DNA of the CDR3 is TGTGCCAGCAGCTTAGAAAGCGGGAGCAGCAACACCGGGGAGCTGTTTTTT. This encodes CASSLESGSSNTGELFF. V is TRBV7-9 and J is TRBJ2-2; 8 bases align to TRBD2. The V segment lost 1 base and the J segment 2 bases; nucleotides outside the gene matches: 6. From germline, CDR1 is SEHNR and CDR2 FQNEAQ (reference sequence). There are 17 residues in the CDR3.

The V gene is TRBV5-5, the J gene TRBJ1-3; maybe TRBD1 (5 bases). The CDR3 loop spans 13 amino acids. V was trimmed by 4 bases and J by 4 bases, leaving 9 bases between them. Germline loops: CDR1 SGHKS, CDR2 YYEKEE (reference sequence). In DNA, the CDR3 is TGTGCCAGCAGCCCCCGGGACGGAAACACCATATATTTT. Its protein is CASSPRDGNTIYF.

The chain carries TRBV9 and TRBJ1-2; tentatively, D is TRBD1 (5 bases). Trimming cost V 0 bases and J 4 bases, with 13 bases left between them. CDR3 length: 15 residues. CDR1 and CDR2 from the germline V gene are SGDLS and YYNGEE. CDR3 loop: CASSVEQRGPYGYTF. CDR3 nucleotides: TGTGCCAGCAGCGTAGAGCAAAGGGGCCCCTATGGCTACACCTTC.

The chain couples TRBV19 to TRBJ2-5, with D possibly matching TRBD2 (5 bases). With 2 bases removed from V and 0 bases from J, the gap between germline ends came to 16 bases. The germline CDR1 and CDR2 sequences are LNHDA and SQIVND (reference sequence). CDR3 length: 17 residues. CDR3 DNA: TGTGCCAGTAGTATAATGGGAGAGGGTCCGTACCAAGAGACCCAGTACTTC. Amino acid sequence: CASSIMGEGPYQETQYF.

The V gene is TRBV7-2, the J gene TRBJ1-3, with D possibly TRBD1 on 5 matching bases. The CDR3 consists of 16 residues. The V end was cut by 4 bases, the J end by 9 bases, with 22 bases between. Germline CDR1 and CDR2: SGHTA and FQGNSA. The CDR3 nucleotides read TGTGCCAGCAGCTGGGGCGGTGGGGCCCCGACGGGCACCATATATTTT. It codes for CASSWGGGAPTGTIYF.

The rearrangement links TRBV28 to TRBJ2-2; TRBD1 agrees at 9 bases. The junction had 11 bases not matched to a gene; V was cut back by 2 bases and J by 7 bases. Looked up from germline, CDR1 is MDHEN and CDR2 is SYDVKM. The CDR3 contains 17 residues. The CDR3 spells CASSLTGTGSFGGELFF. Written as DNA, the CDR3 is TGTGCCAGCAGTTTAACGGGGACAGGGAGTTTCGGCGGGGAGCTGTTTTTT.

The chain uses TRBV28 and TRBJ2-3; a weak D match, TRBD2 (7 bases). Germline CDR1 is MDHEN and CDR2 is SYDVKM. Trimming took off 8 bases at V and 4 bases at J, with 13 bases between the two ends. The CDR3 runs 13 residues. In DNA form, the CDR3 reads TGTGCCAGCGGACGAGGGGGGGCAGATACGCAGTATTTT. Its translation: CASGRGGADTQYF.

This chain connects TRBV11-3 to TRBJ2-5; D is unclear. Trimming shortened V by 4 bases and J by 1 base, and 10 bases separated the two germline ends. CDR1 is SGHNT and CDR2 is YENEEA in the germline V gene. The CDR3 spans 14 residues. The CDR3, as DNA: TGTGCCAGCAGCTCGACCATGGGCCAAGAGACCCAGTACTTC. Its protein product is CASSSTMGQETQYF.